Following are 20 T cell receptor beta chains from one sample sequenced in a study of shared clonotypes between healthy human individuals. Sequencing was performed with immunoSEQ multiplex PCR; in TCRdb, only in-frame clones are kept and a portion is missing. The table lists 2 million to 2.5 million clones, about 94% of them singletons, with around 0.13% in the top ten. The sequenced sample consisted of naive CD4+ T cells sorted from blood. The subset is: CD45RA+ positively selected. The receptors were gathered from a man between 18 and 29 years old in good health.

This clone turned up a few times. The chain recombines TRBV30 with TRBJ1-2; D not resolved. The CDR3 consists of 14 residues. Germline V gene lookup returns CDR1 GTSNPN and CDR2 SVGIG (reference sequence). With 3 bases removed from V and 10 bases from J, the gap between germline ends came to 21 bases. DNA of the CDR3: TGTGCCTGGAGCGAGACCCGACAAGGTGAGGCCTACACCTTC. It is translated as CAWSETRQGEAYTF.

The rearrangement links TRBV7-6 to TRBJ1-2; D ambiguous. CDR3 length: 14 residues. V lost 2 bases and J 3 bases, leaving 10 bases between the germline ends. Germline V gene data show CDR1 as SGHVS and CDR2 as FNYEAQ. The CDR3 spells CASSLWPDDYGYTF. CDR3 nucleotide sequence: TGTGCCAGCAGCTTATGGCCGGACGACTATGGCTACACCTTC.

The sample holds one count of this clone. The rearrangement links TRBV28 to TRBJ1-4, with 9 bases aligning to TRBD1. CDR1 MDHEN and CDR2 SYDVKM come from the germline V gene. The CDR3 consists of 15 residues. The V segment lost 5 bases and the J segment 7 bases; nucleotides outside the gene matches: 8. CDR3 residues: CASSPRQGGIEKLFF. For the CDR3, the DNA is TGTGCCAGCAGTCCGAGACAGGGGGGGATTGAAAAACTGTTTTTT.

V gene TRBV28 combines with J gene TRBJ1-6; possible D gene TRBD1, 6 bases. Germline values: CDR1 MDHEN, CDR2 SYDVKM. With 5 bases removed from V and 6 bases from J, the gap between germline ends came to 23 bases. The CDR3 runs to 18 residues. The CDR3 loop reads CASSRRRPYTGINSPLHF. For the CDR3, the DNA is TGTGCCAGCAGTCGTCGAAGGCCCTATACAGGGATTAATTCACCCCTCCACTTT.

CDR3 protein: CASRAGGSQPQHF. The CDR3 DNA is TGTGCCAGCAGGGCAGGGGGGAGTCAGCCCCAGCATTTT. This chain joins TRBV2 and TRBJ1-5; TRBD1 matches at 7 bases. Germline CDR1 SNHLY, CDR2 FYNNEI. The V segment lost 6 bases and the J segment 6 bases; nucleotides outside the gene matches: 5. The CDR3 length is 13 residues.

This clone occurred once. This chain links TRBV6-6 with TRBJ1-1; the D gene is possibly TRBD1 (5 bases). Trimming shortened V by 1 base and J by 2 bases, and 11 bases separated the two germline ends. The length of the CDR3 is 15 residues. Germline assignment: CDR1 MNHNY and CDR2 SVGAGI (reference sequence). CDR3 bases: TGTGCCAGCAGTTACTTCCAGGGATACAACACTGAAGCTTTCTTT. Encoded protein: CASSYFQGYNTEAFF.

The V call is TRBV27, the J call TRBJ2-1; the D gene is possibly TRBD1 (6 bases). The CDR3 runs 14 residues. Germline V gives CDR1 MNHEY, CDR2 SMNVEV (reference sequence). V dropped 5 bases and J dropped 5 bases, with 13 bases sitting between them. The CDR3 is CASSNRRTDNEQFF. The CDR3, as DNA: TGTGCCAGCAGTAACAGAAGGACAGACAATGAGCAGTTCTTC.

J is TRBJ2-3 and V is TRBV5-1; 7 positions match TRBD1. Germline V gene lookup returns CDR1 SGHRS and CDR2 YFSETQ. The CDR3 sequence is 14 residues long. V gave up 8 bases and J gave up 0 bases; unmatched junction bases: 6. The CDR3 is CASRTGDSTDTQYF. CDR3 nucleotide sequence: TGCGCCAGTAGAACAGGGGATAGCACAGATACGCAGTATTTT. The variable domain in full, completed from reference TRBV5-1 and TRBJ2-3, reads KAGVTQTPRYLIKTRGQQVTLSCSPISGHRSVSWYQQTPGQGLQFLFEYFSETQRNKGNFPGRFSGRQFSNSRSEMNVSTLELGDSALYLCASRTGDSTDTQYFGPGTRLTVL.

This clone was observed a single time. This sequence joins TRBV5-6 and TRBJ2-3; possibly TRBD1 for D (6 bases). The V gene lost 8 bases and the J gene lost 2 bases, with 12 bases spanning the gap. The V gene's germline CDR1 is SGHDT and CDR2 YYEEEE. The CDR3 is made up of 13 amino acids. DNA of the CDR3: TGTGCCAGTCAGACAGGAGACACAGATACGCAGTATTTT. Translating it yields CASQTGDTDTQYF.

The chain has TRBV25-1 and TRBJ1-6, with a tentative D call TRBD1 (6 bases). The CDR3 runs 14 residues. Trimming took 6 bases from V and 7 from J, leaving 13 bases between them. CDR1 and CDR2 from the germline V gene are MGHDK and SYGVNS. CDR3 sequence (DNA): TGTGCCAGCAGGCAAACAGGGACGAATTCACCCCTCCACTTT. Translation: CASRQTGTNSPLHF. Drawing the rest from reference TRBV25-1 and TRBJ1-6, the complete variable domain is EADIYQTPRYLVIGTGKKITLECSQTMGHDKMYWYQQDPGMELHLIHYSYGVNSTEKGDLSSESTVSRIRTEHFPLTLESARPSHTSQYLCASRQTGTNSPLHFGNGTRLTVT.

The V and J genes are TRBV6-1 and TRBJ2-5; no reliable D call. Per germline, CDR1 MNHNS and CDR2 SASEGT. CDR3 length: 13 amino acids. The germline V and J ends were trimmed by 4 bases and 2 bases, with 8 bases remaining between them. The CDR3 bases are TGTGCCAGCAGTGGAGAGTTACAAGAGACCCAGTACTTC. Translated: CASSGELQETQYF.

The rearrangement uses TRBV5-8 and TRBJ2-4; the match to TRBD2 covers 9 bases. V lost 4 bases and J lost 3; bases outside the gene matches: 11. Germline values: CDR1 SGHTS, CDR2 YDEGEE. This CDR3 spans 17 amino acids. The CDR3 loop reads CASSPKTSGVVKNIQYF. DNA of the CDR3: TGTGCCAGCAGCCCCAAGACTAGCGGAGTGGTCAAAAACATTCAGTACTTC.

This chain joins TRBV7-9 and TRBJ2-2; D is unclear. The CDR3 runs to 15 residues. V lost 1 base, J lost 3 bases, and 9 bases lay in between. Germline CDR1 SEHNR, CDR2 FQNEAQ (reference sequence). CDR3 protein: CASSLVNGDTGELFF. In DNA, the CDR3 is TGTGCCAGCAGCTTAGTTAACGGAGACACCGGGGAGCTGTTTTTT.

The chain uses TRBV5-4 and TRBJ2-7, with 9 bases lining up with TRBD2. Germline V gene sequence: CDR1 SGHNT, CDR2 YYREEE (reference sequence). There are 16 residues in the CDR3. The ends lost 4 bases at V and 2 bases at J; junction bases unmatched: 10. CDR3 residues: CASSRGGGRGPYEQYF. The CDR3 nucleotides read TGTGCCAGCAGCCGTGGTGGCGGGAGGGGACCCTACGAGCAGTACTTC.

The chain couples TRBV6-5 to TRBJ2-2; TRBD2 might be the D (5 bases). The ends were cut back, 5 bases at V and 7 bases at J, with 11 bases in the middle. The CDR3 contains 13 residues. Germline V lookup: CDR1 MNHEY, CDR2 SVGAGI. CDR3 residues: CASSKRENGELFF. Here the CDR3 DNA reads TGTGCCAGCAGTAAACGGGAAAACGGGGAGCTGTTTTTT.

CDR3 sequence: CASSPPTIGRWTGELFF. In DNA, the CDR3 is TGTGCCAGCAGCCCCCCGACCATAGGGCGATGGACCGGGGAGCTGTTTTTT. The chain recombines TRBV13 with TRBJ2-2; D uncertain. Germline V gene lookup returns CDR1 PRHDT and CDR2 FYEKMQ (reference sequence). This CDR3 is built from 17 residues. Between the trimmed V and J ends, which lost 5 bases and 5 bases, there was a span of 21 bases.

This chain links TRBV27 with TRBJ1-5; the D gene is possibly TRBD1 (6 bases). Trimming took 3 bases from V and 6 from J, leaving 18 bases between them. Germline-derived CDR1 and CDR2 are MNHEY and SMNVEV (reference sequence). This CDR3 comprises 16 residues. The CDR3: CASSLGGARDFQPQHF. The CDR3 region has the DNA TGTGCCAGCAGTTTGGGGGGGGCGCGGGATTTTCAGCCCCAGCATTTT.

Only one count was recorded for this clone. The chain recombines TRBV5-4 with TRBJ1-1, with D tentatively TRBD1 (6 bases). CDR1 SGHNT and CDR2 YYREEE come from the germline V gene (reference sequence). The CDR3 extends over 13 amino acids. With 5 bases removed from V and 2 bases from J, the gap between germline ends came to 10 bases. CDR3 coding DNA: TGTGCCAGCAGGGTACAGGGCAACACTGAAGCTTTCTTT. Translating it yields CASRVQGNTEAFF.

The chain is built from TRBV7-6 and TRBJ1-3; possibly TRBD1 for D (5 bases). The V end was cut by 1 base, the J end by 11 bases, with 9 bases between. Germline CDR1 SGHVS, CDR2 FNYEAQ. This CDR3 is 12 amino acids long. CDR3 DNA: TGTGCCAGCAGCTTAGAGGGGCGGTCCATATATTTT. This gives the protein CASSLEGRSIYF. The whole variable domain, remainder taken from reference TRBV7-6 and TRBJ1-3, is GAGVSQSPRYKVTKRGQDVALRCDPISGHVSLYWYRQALGQGPEFLTYFNYEAQQDKSGLPNDRFSAERPEGSISTLTIQRTEQRDSAMYRCASSLEGRSIYFGEGSWLTVV.

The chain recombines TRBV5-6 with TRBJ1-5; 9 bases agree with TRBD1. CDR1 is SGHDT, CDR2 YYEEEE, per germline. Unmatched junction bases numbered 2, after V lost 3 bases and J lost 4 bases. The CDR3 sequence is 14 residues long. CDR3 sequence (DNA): TGTGCCAGCAGCTGGGGGACAGGGAATCAGCCCCAGCATTTT. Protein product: CASSWGTGNQPQHF.